This T cell receptor (beta chain) was documented in a study of immune characterization of retroperitoneal liposarcoma. The V gene's germline CDR1 is MNHNS and CDR2 SASEGT. V lost 4 bases and J 10 bases, leaving 23 bases between the germline ends. The CDR3 covers 16 residues. TCRdb reprocessed the PCR reads with MiXCR, giving one entry per CDR3 protein. The profile shows over 9,000 distinct CDR3 sequences, 28% of them singletons. At least ten counts were recorded for this clonotype. Sequenced: tumor tissue. The receptor's source is a male donor with retroperitoneal liposarcoma. The genes are TRBV6-1 and TRBJ2-1; TRBD1 is a possible D gene (6 bases). The CDR3 nucleotides read TGTGCCAGCAGTGCATTGACCGGGACACACGCCTACGAGCAGTTCTTC. It specifies CASSALTGTHAYEQFF.